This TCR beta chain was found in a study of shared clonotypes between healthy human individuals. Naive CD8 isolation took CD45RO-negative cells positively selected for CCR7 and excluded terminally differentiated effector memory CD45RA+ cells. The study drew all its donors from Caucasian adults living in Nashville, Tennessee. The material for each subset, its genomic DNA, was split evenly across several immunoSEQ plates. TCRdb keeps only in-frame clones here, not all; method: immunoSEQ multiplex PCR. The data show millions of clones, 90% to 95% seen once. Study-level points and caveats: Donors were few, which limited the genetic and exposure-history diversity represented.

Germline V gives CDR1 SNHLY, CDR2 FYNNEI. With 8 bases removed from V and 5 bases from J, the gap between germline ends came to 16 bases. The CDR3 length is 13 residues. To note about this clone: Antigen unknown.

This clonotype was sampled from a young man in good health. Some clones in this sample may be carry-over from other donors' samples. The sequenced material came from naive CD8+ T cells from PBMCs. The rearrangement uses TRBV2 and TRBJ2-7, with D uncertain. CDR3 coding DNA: TGTGCCAGCTCGCCTCGAGCGTTGAACGAGCAGTACTTC. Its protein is CASSPRALNEQYF.